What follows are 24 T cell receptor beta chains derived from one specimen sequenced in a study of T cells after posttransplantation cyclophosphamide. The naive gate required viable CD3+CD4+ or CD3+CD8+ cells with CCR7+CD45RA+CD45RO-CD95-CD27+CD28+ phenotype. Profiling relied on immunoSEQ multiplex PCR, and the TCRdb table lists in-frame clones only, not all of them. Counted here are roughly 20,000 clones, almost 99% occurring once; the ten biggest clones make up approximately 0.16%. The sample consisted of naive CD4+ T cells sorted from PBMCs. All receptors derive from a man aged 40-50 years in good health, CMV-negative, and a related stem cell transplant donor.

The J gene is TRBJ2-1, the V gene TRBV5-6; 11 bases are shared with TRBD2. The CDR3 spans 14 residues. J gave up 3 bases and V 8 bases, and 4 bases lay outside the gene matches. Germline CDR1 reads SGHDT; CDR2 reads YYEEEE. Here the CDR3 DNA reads TGTGCCAGTCCGGGACTAGCGGACTACAATGAGCAGTTCTTC. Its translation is CASPGLADYNEQFF. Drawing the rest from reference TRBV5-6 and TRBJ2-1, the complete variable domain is DAGVTQSPTHLIKTRGQQVTLRCSPKSGHDTVSWYQQALGQGPQFIFQYYEEEERQRGNFPDRFSGHQFPNYSSELNVNALLLGDSALYLCASPGLADYNEQFFGPGTRLTVL.

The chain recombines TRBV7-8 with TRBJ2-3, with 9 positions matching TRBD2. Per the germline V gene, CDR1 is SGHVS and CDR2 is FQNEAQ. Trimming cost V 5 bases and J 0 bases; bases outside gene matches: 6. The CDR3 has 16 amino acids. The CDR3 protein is CASSQEAGGSTDTQYF. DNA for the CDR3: TGTGCCAGCAGCCAGGAAGCGGGAGGTAGCACAGATACGCAGTATTTT.

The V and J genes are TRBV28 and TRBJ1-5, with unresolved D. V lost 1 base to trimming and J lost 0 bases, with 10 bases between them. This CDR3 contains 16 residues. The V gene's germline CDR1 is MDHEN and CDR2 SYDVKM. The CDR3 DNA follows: TGTGCCAGCAGTTTATTGAAACAGACTAGCAATCAGCCCCAGCATTTT. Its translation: CASSLLKQTSNQPQHF.

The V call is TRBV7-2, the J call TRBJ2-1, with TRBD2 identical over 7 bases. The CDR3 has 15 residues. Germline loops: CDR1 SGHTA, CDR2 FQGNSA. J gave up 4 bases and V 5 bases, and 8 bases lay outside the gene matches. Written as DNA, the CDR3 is TGTGCCAGCAGCCGAGGGTCGGGAGGATACAATGAGCAGTTCTTC. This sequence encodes CASSRGSGGYNEQFF.

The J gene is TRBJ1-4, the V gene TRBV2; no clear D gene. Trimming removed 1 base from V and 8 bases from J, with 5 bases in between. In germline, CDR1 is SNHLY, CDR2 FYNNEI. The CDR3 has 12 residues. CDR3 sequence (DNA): TGTGCCAGCAGTGAAGGGAGAGAAAAACTGTTTTTT. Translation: CASSEGREKLFF.

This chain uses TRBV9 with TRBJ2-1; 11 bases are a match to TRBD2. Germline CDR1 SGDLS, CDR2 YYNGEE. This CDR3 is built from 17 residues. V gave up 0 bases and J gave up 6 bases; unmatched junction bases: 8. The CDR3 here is CASSVEASGRSPNEQFF. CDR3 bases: TGTGCCAGCAGCGTAGAGGCTAGCGGGAGGAGCCCCAATGAGCAGTTCTTC.

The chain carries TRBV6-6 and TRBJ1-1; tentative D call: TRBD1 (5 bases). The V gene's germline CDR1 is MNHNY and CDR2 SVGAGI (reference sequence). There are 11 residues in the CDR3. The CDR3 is CATQGNTEAFF. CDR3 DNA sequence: TGTGCTACGCAGGGAAACACTGAAGCTTTCTTT.

The CDR3: CAWNLPGQGRYEQYF. The CDR3 DNA follows: TGTGCCTGGAATCTCCCGGGACAGGGGCGCTACGAGCAGTACTTC. This chain connects TRBV30 to TRBJ2-7; 10 bases align to TRBD1. Germline V CDR1 and CDR2: GTSNPN, SVGIG (reference sequence). The V and J ends lost 4 bases and 3 bases, in that order; junction bases with no gene match: 9. The CDR3 spans 15 residues.

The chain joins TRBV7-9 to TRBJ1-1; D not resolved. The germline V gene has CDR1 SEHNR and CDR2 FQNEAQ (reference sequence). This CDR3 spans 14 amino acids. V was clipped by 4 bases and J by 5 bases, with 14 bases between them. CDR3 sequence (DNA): TGTGCCAGCAGCTACCCCAGGTCGGCGACTGAAGCTTTCTTT. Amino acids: CASSYPRSATEAFF.

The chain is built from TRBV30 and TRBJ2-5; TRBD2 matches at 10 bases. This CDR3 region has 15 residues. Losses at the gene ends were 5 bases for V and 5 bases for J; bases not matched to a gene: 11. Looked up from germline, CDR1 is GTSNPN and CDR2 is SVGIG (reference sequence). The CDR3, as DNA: TGTGCCTGGGGACCCCTAGCGGGAGAGGTGGAGACCCAGTACTTC. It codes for CAWGPLAGEVETQYF. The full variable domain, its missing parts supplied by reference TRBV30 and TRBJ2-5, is SQTIHQWPATLVQPVGSPLSLECTVEGTSNPNLYWYRQAAGRGLQLLFYSVGIGQISSEVPQNLSASRPQDRQFILSSKKLLLSDSGFYLCAWGPLAGEVETQYFGPGTRLLVL.

The CDR3 spells CASPRGTSGRTGELFF. CDR3 bases: TGTGCCTCACCTAGGGGGACTAGCGGGAGAACCGGGGAGCTGTTTTTT. J is TRBJ2-2 and V is TRBV30, with 14 bases that match TRBD2. Germline V gives CDR1 GTSNPN, CDR2 SVGIG (reference sequence). V shed 7 bases and J 5 bases; nucleotides not matched to a gene: 9. CDR3 length equals 16 residues.

CDR3 sequence (DNA): TGTGCCAGCAGTTTATTGGGTTCAGGGGCGAACACTGAAGCTTTCTTT. Its translation: CASSLLGSGANTEAFF. This rearrangement joins TRBV28 to TRBJ1-1; perhaps TRBD1 as D (6 bases). The CDR3 spans 16 residues. CDR1 and CDR2 from the germline V gene are MDHEN and SYDVKM. The V end lost 1 base, the J end lost 1 base, and 13 bases lay between the germline ends.

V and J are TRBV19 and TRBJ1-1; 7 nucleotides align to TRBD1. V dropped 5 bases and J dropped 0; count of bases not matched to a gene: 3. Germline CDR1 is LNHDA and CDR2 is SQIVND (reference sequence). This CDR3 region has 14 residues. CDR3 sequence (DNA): TGTGCCAGTAGTCGGGGACAGCTGAACACTGAAGCTTTCTTT. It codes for CASSRGQLNTEAFF.

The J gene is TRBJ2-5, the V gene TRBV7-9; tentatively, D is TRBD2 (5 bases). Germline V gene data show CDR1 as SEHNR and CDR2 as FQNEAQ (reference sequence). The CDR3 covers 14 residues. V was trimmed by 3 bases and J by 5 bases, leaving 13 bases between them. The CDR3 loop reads CASSLRLAGETQYF. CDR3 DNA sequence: TGTGCCAGCAGCTTGCGGCTAGCCGGGGAGACCCAGTACTTC. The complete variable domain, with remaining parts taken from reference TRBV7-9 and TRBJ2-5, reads DTGVSQNPRHKITKRGQNVTFRCDPISEHNRLYWYRQTLGQGPEFLTYFQNEAQLEKSRLLSDRFSAERPKGSFSTLEIQRTEQGDSAMYLCASSLRLAGETQYFGPGTRLLVL.

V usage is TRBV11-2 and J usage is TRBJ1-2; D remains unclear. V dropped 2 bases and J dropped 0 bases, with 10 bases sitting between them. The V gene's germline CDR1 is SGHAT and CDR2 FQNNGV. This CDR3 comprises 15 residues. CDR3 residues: CASSLSSLANYGYTF. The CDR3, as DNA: TGTGCCAGCAGCTTATCAAGCTTAGCTAACTATGGCTACACCTTC.

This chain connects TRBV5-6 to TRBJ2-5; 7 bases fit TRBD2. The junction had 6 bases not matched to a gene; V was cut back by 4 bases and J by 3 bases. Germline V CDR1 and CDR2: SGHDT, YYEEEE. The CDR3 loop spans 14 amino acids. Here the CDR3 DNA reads TGTGCCAGCAGCCGAGCGGGGTCGAAAGAGACCCAGTACTTC. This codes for CASSRAGSKETQYF.

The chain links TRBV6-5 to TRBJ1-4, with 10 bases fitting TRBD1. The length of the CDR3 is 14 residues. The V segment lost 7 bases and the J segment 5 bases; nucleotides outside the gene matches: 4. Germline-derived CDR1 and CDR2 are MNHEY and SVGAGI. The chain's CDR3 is CASKLDRGNEKLFF. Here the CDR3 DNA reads TGTGCCAGCAAACTGGACAGGGGGAATGAAAAACTGTTTTTT.

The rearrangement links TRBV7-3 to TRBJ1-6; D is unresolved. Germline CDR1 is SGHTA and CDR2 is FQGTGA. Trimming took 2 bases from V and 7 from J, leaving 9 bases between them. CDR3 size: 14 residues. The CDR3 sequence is CASSLSTQNSPLHF. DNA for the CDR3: TGTGCCAGCAGCTTATCGACACAGAATTCACCCCTCCACTTT.

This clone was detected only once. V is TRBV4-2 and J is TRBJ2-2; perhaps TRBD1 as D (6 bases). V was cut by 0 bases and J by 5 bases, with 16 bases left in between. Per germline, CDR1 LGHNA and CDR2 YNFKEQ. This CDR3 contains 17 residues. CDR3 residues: CASSQESRGRGTGELFF. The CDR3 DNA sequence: TGTGCCAGCAGCCAAGAGTCCAGGGGCCGAGGTACCGGGGAGCTGTTTTTT.

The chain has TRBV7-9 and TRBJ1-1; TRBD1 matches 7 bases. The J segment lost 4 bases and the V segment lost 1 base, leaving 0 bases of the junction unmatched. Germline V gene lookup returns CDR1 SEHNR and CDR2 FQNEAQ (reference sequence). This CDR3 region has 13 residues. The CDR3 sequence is CASSLDRGTEAFF. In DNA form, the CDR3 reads TGTGCCAGCAGCTTAGACAGGGGCACTGAAGCTTTCTTT.

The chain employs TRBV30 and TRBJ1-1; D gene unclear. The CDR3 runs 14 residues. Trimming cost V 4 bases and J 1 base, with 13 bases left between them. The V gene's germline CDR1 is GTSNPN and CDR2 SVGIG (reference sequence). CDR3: CAWTEAYGNTEAFF. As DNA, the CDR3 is TGTGCCTGGACTGAAGCGTACGGGAACACTGAAGCTTTCTTT. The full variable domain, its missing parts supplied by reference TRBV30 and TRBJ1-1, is SQTIHQWPATLVQPVGSPLSLECTVEGTSNPNLYWYRQAAGRGLQLLFYSVGIGQISSEVPQNLSASRPQDRQFILSSKKLLLSDSGFYLCAWTEAYGNTEAFFGQGTRLTVV.

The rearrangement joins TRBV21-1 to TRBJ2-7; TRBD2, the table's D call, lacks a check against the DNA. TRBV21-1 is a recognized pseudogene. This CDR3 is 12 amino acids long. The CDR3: CASSPLGGEQYF. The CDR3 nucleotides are TGTGCCAGCAGCCCACTAGGAGGCGAGCAGTACTTC.

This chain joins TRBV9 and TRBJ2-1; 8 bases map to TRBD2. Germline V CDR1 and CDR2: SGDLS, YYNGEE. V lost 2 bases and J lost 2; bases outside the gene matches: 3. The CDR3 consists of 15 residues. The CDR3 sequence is CASSVASGPYNEQFF. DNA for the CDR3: TGTGCCAGCAGCGTTGCTAGCGGGCCCTACAATGAGCAGTTCTTC.

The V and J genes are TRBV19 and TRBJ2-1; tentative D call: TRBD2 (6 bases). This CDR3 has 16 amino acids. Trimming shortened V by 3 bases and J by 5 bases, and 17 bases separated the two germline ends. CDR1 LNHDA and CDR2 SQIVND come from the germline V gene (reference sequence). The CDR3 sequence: CASSILGRGTNNEQFF. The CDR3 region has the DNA TGTGCCAGTAGTATTCTAGGTCGCGGGACGAACAATGAGCAGTTCTTC.